This T cell receptor (beta chain) was recovered during a study of blood T cell repertoires in COVID-19 (TCRdb year 2020). With respect to the entire study: Samples from collaborators originated in the United States, Italy and Spain and spanned both the acute and convalescent phases of COVID-19. The material from the prospective study consisted of cDNA or gDNA derived from T cells, B-cell-depleted T cells, or PBMCs. The dataset comprised deeply sampled blood TCRbeta repertoires from subjects exposed to, actively infected with, or recovered from COVID-19. A freely available public database, intended as a resource for researchers studying the immune response to SARS-CoV-2, is where the repertoires were released. The samples were drawn from the first 160 participants of the ongoing ImmuneRACE study and from 1,200 or so subjects provided by 6 global collaborators. Sample metadata almost always included a de-identified subject ID, COVID-19 status, age in years and sex. Where HLA class I and class II types were available, the types were taken from metadata supplied by the sample provider, not from assay-based typing. The paper as a whole reports these results and caveats: Clinical and demographic metadata were provided uncurated, with the amount varying by source and participant.

This clone was recorded a few times. Its recognized antigen is unknown. No much larger clone is present one base from it, and per-base qualities are unavailable. CDR1 and CDR2 are drawn from the germline V gene: WSHSY, SAAADI. Its CDR3 holds 16 amino acids, cysteine through phenylalanine. This entry keeps only the CDR3 DNA: 48 bases, framed from base 1. V gives up 2 bases and J gives up 0 bases, and the segment between their germline ends measures 11 bases. Participants in the prospective study were aged roughly 18 to 90 years, lived in 24 United States geographic areas, and enrolled through a virtual design. In the prospective study, cohorts were assigned on the basis of participant-reported clinical history obtained from a screening survey and a study questionnaire. ImmuneRACE Cohort 3 recovered participants were defined by two consecutive negative NP/OP PCR tests, healthcare professional clearance, or symptom resolution. Each participant in the prospective study had whole blood, serum and a nasopharyngeal or oropharyngeal swab collected by mobile phlebotomists. Additional blood draws and questionnaires over an approximately 2-month period could optionally be provided by prospective study participants. Prospective study blood samples were shipped either frozen or at room temperature before DNA extraction.

TCRbeta CDR3 regions were amplified from genomic DNA by means of the immunoSEQ Assay, a bias-controlled multiplex PCR. From the authors' description of their analysis: The number of nucleated cells in each sample was estimated from the amplification of reference gene primers within the assay. To quantify the absolute abundance of each unique TCRbeta CDR3 rearrangement, sequence reads were collapsed and filtered. For each sample, productive Simpson clonality was calculated as the square root of Simpson's diversity index over productive rearrangements. This immuneACCESS table, as held by TCRdb, lists in-frame sequences with V and J called but not all clones. Of the missing ones, under half trace to an unresolved V gene in checked studies; the others have no known cause. V, J and clone size were drawn from that table, and D and trimming were deduced from the DNA. Counted in this sample were 100,000 to 150,000 clones; about 86% of them appeared once. The ten biggest clones cover approximately 2.2% of the sample.

This TCR was recovered from a woman aged 45-65 years who had recovered from COVID-19. The chain links TRBV10-2 with TRBJ1-5; the D gene cannot be resolved reliably. Sequencing input: PBMCs or T cells enriched from blood (not recorded which). The DNA is as follows: TGCGCCAGCAGTGAGGCCCCAGGCAATAGCAATCAGCCCCAGCATTTT. The encoded protein is CASSEAPGNSNQPQHF.